Reported below is one T cell receptor (beta chain). Antigen specificity is unknown. Primers for the PCR totalled 60 Vbeta and 13 Jbeta. The method was immunoSEQ multiplex PCR; TCRdb's version includes in-frame clones alone and lacks a portion of them. The sample shows around 84,000 clones, 70% to 80% of them seen only once. This entry is derived from a study of cytomegalovirus exposure and HLA in healthy donors. Overall study results and limits: A prior analysis recorded that most TCR beta V segments were productive about 87% or about 30% of the time.

The CDR3 covers 14 residues. CDR1 SEHNR and CDR2 FQNEAQ come from the germline V gene (reference sequence). V was trimmed by 2 bases and J by 3 bases, leaving 10 bases between them. Nominal health characterized the donors when sampled, though unrecorded immune exposures were likely. This chain links TRBV7-9 with TRBJ2-5, with a weak D call TRBD2 (5 bases). This clonotype originated in a man aged 50-60 years in good health and CMV-seronegative. Sequencing was carried out using PBMCs. The CDR3 is CASSLPNGEETQYF. The CDR3 DNA is TGTGCCAGCAGCTTACCCAACGGGGAAGAGACCCAGTACTTC.